These T cell receptor beta chains were read from a single sample in a study of CD8+ T cells in alopecia areata. Produced via immunoSEQ multiplex PCR; TCRdb's table is partial and in-frame only. Among about 74,000 clones listed, about 30% were seen once. Sequenced here: CD8+ T cells sorted from blood, sampled at week 4, from a patient treated with tofacitinib. The receptors come from a human donor with alopecia areata. Each CDR3 is given without its conserved first and last residue.

ASSQEGSNEQF,TRBV5-1,TRBJ2-1
ASSLIPAGAVREQY,TRBV27,TRBJ2-7
SVIPGGSYEQY,TRBV29-1,TRBJ2-7
ASSLGTGVRETQY,TRBV11-2,TRBJ2-5
ASSFRTDTQY,TRBV2,TRBJ2-3
AWSSGVSGNTIY,TRBV30,TRBJ1-3
AISGVTSGANVLT,TRBV10-3,TRBJ2-6
ASSPGTGGVNEQF,TRBV27,TRBJ2-1
SVAPRWGIGELF,TRBV29-1,TRBJ2-2
SGGRGETQY,TRBV29-1,TRBJ2-5
ASSPERDTDEQF,TRBV9,TRBJ2-1
SVEGSARAKNIQY,TRBV29-1,TRBJ2-4
SPGSGTPRYEQY,TRBV29-1,TRBJ2-7
ASQDLLSGANVLT,TRBV25-1,TRBJ2-6
ASSLGTVEAF,TRBV7-9,TRBJ1-1
ASSSEAYEQY,TRBV7-9,TRBJ2-7
ASSFLNQPQH,TRBV27,TRBJ1-5
ASSTGTGDNEQF,TRBV19,TRBJ2-1
AWSVSSGTSYEQY,TRBV30,TRBJ2-7
ASSLTGGPYEQF,TRBV5-4,TRBJ2-1
SVEGGVPYEQY,TRBV29-1,TRBJ2-7
ASSQDGGGGETQY,TRBV5-4,TRBJ2-5
SVEAPRGLIYEQY,TRBV29-1,TRBJ2-7
AWGLAGFYEQY,TRBV30,TRBJ2-7
ASSVSSSGTDTQY,TRBV5-4,TRBJ2-3
ASSQKGNEQY,TRBV23-1,TRBJ2-7
ASSLGENIQY,TRBV5-1,TRBJ2-4
SVEPRYTEAF,TRBV29-1,TRBJ1-1
ASSFVRSYEQY,TRBV5-6,TRBJ2-7
SVEFFLAGAYNEQF,TRBV29-1,TRBJ2-1